Listed below are T cell receptor beta chains from one sample, sequenced in a study of post-analysis software for immune sequencing data. TCRdb analysed the PCR reads with MiXCR anew, one entry per CDR3 protein. The data hold 750,000 to 900,000 distinct CDR3 sequences, with around 42% observed a single time. The sample was blood. The receptors derive from a girl between 5 and 17 years old with multiple sclerosis. CDR3s include the opening cysteine and the closing phenylalanine or tryptophan. The order of the fields is V gene, clone size, D gene, J gene, CDR3 protein, CDR3 DNA. A D gene is named only where the DNA matches it firmly. Expanded clones get a size class; other rows say once, few or many, or leave the size out.

TRBV6-1	NA	NA	TRBJ2-6	CASSFVPTGTGANVLTF	TGTGCCAGCAGCTTCGTTCCCACAGGGACTGGGGCCAACGTCCTGACTTTC
TRBV20-1	few	NA	TRBJ2-1	CSAWGGELNNEQFF	TGCAGTGCTTGGGGAGGAGAGCTTAACAATGAGCAGTTCTTC
TRBV11-2	NA	NA	TRBJ2-7	CASSLLQASYEQYF	TGTGCCAGCAGCTTATTGCAGGCCTCCTACGAGCAGTACTTC
TRBV5-1	NA	NA	TRBJ1-2	CASSSGQPLYGYTF	TGCGCCAGCAGCTCAGGACAGCCACTATATGGCTACACCTTC
TRBV12-3/TRBV12-4	NA	TRBD2	TRBJ2-1	CASSPFSGSYNEQFF	TGTGCCAGCAGTCCCTTTAGCGGGTCCTACAATGAGCAGTTCTTC
TRBV6-6	NA	NA	TRBJ1-5	CASSPASAPQHF	TGTGCCAGCAGCCCCGCCTCGGCGCCCCAGCATTTT
TRBV7-9	NA	NA	TRBJ1-1	CASSLLAGEGTEAFF	TGTGCCAGCAGCTTATTGGCGGGGGAGGGCACTGAAGCTTTCTTT
TRBV9	NA	NA	TRBJ1-5	CASSVAGNNQPQHF	TGTGCCAGCAGCGTAGCCGGGAACAATCAGCCCCAGCATTTT
TRBV4-3	NA	TRBD1	TRBJ2-5	CASSTGTGTETQYF	TGCGCCAGCAGCACCGGGACAGGGACAGAGACCCAGTACTTC
TRBV25-1	few	NA	TRBJ2-5	CASSDPGHPAGETQYF	TGTGCCAGCAGTGACCCGGGACACCCGGCCGGGGAGACCCAGTACTTC
TRBV5-8	NA	NA	TRBJ2-3	CASSSGASGTDTQYF	TGTGCCAGCAGCTCCGGGGCTAGCGGCACAGATACGCAGTATTTT
TRBV4-2	NA	NA	TRBJ2-3	CASSQDGGGGTDTQYF	TGTGCCAGCAGCCAAGATGGTGGAGGAGGCACAGATACGCAGTATTTT
TRBV7-9	NA	NA	TRBJ2-4	CASSSPPGAAKNIQYF	TGTGCCAGCAGCTCCCCGCCGGGGGCTGCCAAAAACATTCAGTACTTC
TRBV4-3	NA	NA	TRBJ2-1	CASSQDEVPLGTHNEQFF	TGCGCCAGCAGCCAAGACGAGGTCCCCCTGGGGACCCACAATGAGCAGTTCTTC
TRBV9	few	NA	TRBJ2-7	CASSPTGSEQYF	TGTGCCAGCAGCCCAACAGGGAGCGAGCAGTACTTC
TRBV27	few	NA	TRBJ2-3	CASSQGTGGVTQYF	TGTGCCAGCAGCCAAGGAACAGGGGGGGTAACGCAGTATTTT
TRBV5-1	few	NA	TRBJ2-7	CASSLGPSRGRSYEQYF	TGCGCCAGCAGCTTGGGCCCCTCGCGGGGCCGCTCCTACGAGCAGTACTTC
TRBV12-3/TRBV12-4	NA	NA	TRBJ2-4	CASSTAGDKNIQYF	TGTGCCAGCAGTACAGCGGGTGATAAAAACATTCAGTACTTC
TRBV28	NA	NA	TRBJ2-7	CASSLGFDLAASSYEQYF	TGTGCCAGCAGTTTGGGATTCGATTTAGCAGCAAGCTCCTACGAGCAGTACTTC
TRBV4-1	NA	TRBD2	TRBJ2-1	CASSQDRGSGSYNEQFF	TGCGCCAGCAGCCAAGATCGGGGGAGCGGGAGTTACAATGAGCAGTTCTTC
TRBV7-6	NA	TRBD2	TRBJ2-7	CASSRGAGVGYEQYF	TGTGCCAGCAGCCGAGGGGCGGGAGTAGGCTACGAGCAGTACTTC
TRBV6-1	NA	NA	TRBJ2-7	CASSELGSVSEQYF	TGTGCCAGCAGTGAACTCGGGAGTGTGTCCGAGCAGTACTTC
TRBV6-6	NA	NA	TRBJ2-3	CASSTGLRTDTQYF	TGTGCCAGCAGTACGGGACTCCGCACAGATACGCAGTATTTT
TRBV5-1	NA	NA	TRBJ2-6	CASSFPGSSGANVLTF	TGCGCCAGCAGCTTCCCGGGTAGCTCTGGGGCCAACGTCCTGACTTTC
TRBV7-9	NA	TRBD2	TRBJ2-1	CASSKGLAATYNEQFF	TGTGCCAGCAGCAAAGGACTAGCGGCTACCTACAATGAGCAGTTCTTC
TRBV29-1	many	TRBD2	TRBJ2-3	CSVEGPSGSLDTQYF	TGCAGCGTTGAGGGGCCTAGCGGGAGTCTCGATACGCAGTATTTT
TRBV5-1	NA	TRBD2	TRBJ2-7	CANSLLAGGNYEQYF	TGCGCCAACAGCTTGCTAGCGGGAGGGAACTACGAGCAGTACTTC
TRBV27	NA	NA	TRBJ2-1	CASSLDSFISYNEQFF	TGTGCCAGCAGCTTAGACTCGTTTATCTCCTACAATGAGCAGTTCTTC
TRBV20-1	NA	NA	TRBJ1-5	CSARVSRGQPQHF	TGCAGTGCTAGGGTGTCTCGCGGTCAGCCCCAGCATTTT
TRBV5-1	NA	NA	TRBJ2-1	CASSLFGSFSDNEQFF	TGCGCCAGCAGCTTGTTCGGTTCTTTCTCAGACAATGAGCAGTTCTTC
TRBV5-5	NA	NA	TRBJ2-1	CASATFRRSSYNEQFF	TGTGCCAGCGCGACCTTCAGGCGTAGCTCCTACAATGAGCAGTTCTTC
TRBV5-1	NA	NA	TRBJ1-2	CASSLEGNPWGSGYTF	TGCGCCAGCAGCTTGGAAGGAAACCCCTGGGGGAGTGGCTACACCTTC
TRBV29-1	NA	TRBD1	TRBJ2-7	CSVQPGQGADEQYF	TGCAGCGTTCAACCGGGACAGGGGGCAGACGAGCAGTACTTC
TRBV11-2	NA	NA	TRBJ2-7	CASSLTIHEQYF	TGTGCCAGCAGCTTGACTATCCACGAGCAGTACTTC
TRBV7-9	NA	NA	TRBJ2-7	CASSSPGDDYEQYF	TGTGCCAGCAGCTCACCCGGGGATGACTACGAGCAGTACTTC
TRBV6-2/TRBV6-3	NA	TRBD1	TRBJ2-3	CASRQDRGRSDTQYF	TGTGCCAGCAGACAGGACAGGGGGCGCTCAGATACGCAGTATTTT